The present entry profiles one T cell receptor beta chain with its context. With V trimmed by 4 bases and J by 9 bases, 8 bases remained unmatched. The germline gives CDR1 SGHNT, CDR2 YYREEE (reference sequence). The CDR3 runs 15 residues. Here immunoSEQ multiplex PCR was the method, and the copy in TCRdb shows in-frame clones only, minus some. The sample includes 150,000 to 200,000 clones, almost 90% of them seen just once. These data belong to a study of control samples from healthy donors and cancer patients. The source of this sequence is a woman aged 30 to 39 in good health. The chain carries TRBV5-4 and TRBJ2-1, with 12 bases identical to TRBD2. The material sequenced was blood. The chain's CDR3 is CASSRASGGAAEQFF. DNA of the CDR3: TGTGCCAGCAGCCGCGCTAGCGGGGGGGCCGCTGAGCAGTTCTTC.